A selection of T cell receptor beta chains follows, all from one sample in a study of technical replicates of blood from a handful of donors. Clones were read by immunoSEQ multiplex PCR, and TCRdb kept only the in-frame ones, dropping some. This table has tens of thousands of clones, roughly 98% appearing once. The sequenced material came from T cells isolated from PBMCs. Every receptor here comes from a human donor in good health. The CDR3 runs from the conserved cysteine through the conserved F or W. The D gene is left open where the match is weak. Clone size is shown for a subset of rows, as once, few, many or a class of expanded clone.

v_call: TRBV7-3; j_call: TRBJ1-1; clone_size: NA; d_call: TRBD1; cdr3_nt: TGTGCCAGCAGCTTGACAGGGGTTGAGTTGGTGGATGACACTGAAGCTTTCTTT; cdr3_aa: CASSLTGVELVDDTEAFF
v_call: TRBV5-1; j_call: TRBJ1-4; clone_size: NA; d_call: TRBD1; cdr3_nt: TGCGCCAGCAGCTTGGAGGCAGGGGGCGCGATAGAAAAACTGTTTTTT; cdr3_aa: CASSLEAGGAIEKLFF
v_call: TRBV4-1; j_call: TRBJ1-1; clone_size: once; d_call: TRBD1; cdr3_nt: TGCGCCAGCAGCAAGGGACAGGGTCTGAACACTGAAGCTTTCTTT; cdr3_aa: CASSKGQGLNTEAFF
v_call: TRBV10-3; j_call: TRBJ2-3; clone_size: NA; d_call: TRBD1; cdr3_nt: TGTGCCATCAGAGCCGGGACAGGGGCCGGTACAGATACGCAGTATTTT; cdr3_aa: CAIRAGTGAGTDTQYF
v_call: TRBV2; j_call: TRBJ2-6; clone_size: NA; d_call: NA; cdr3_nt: TGTGCCACCTTCTCTGGGGCCAACGTCCTGACTTTC; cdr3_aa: CATFSGANVLTF
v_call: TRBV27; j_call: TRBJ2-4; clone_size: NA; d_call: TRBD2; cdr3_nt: TGTGCCAGCAGTTTATCTAGCGGGGGTGGCAAAAACATTCAGTACTTC; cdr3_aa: CASSLSSGGGKNIQYF
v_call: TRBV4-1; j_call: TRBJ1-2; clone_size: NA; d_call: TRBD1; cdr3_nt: TGCGCCAGCAGCATTCCGGGACAGAGGAACTATGGCTACACCTTC; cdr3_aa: CASSIPGQRNYGYTF
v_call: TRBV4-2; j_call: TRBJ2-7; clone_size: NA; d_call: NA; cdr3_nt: TGTGCCAGCAGCCAAGGCCAGGGCCTGGAGCAGTACTTC; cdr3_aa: CASSQGQGLEQYF
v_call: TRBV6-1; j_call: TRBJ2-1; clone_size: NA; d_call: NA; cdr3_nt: TGTGCCAGCAGTGCTCCGACAGGATCAAATGAGCAGTTCTTC; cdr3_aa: CASSAPTGSNEQFF
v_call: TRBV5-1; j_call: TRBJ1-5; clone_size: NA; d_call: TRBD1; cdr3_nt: TGCGCCAGCAGAGACAGGGTTGATAGCAATCAGCCCCAGCATTTT; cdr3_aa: CASRDRVDSNQPQHF
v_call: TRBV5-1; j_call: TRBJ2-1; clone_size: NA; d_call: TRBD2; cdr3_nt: TGCGCCAGCAGCTTGGAAACTAGCGGGGGGTTAATTTACAATGAGCAGTTCTTC; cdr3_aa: CASSLETSGGLIYNEQFF
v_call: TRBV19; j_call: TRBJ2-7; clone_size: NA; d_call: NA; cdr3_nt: TGTGCCAGTAGCATCCAGCTAGGTGACTCCTACGAGCAGTACTTC; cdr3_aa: CASSIQLGDSYEQYF
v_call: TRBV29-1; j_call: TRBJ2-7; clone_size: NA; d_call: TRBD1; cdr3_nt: TGCAGCGTTCCGGGACAGGGACCCCGCGGGCAGTACTTC; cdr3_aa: CSVPGQGPRGQYF
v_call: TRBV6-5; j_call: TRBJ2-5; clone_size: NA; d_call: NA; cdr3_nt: TGTGCCAGCAGCCCAGACCGGCAGGGCGAGACCCAGTACTTC; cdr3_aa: CASSPDRQGETQYF
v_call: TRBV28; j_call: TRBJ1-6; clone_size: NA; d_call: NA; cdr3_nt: TGTGCCAGCAGGCCACAGGGTATTGTGTCACCCCTCCACTTT; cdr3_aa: CASRPQGIVSPLHF
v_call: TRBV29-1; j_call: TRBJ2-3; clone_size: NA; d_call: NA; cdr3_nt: TGCAGCGCCTGGGCAAGCACAGATACGCAGTATTTT; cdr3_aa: CSAWASTDTQYF
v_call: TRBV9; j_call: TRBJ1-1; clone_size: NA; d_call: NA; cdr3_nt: TGTGCCAGCAGCATGAGCGTGGAAGAAGCTTTCTTT; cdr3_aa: CASSMSVEEAFF
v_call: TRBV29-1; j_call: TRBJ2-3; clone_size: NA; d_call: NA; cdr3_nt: TGCAGCGTTGATTATGGCACAGATACGCAGTATTTT; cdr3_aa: CSVDYGTDTQYF
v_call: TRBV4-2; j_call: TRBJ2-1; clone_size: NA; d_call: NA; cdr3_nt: TGTGCCAGCCGGCAGGGTAGCTCCTACAATGAGCAGTTCTTC; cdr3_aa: CASRQGSSYNEQFF
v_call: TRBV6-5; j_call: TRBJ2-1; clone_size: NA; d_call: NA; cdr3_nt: TGTGCCAGCATCCCCATCCAGGGGGGTATTCTTGGGCAGTTCTTC; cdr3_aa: CASIPIQGGILGQFF
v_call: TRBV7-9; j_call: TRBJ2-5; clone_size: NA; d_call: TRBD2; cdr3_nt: TGTGCCAGCAGCGCGGGACTAGCGGACCAAGAGACCCAGTACTTC; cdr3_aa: CASSAGLADQETQYF
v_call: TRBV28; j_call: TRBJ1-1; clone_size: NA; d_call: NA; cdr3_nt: TGTGCCAGCAGTTTTGTCATGAACACTGAAGCTTTCTTT; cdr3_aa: CASSFVMNTEAFF
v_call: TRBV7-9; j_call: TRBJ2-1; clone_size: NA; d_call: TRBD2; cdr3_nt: TGTGCCAGCAGCTTAGACGGGGGGTACAATGAGCAGTTCTTC; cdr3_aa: CASSLDGGYNEQFF
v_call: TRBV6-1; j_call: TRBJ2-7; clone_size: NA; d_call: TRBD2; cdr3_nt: TGTGCCGCCAGTGGACTAGTCTACGAGCAGTACTTC; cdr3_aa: CAASGLVYEQYF
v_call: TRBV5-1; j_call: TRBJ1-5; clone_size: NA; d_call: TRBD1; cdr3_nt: TGCGCCAGCAGCTGGACAGGGGAGATGAGTCAGCCCCAGCATTTT; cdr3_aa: CASSWTGEMSQPQHF
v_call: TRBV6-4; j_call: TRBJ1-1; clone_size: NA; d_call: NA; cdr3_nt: TGTGCCAGCACTAACGGGAATGAAGCTTTCTTT; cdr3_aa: CASTNGNEAFF
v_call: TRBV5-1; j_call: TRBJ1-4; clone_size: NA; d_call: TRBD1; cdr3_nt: TGCGCCAGCAGCTTGGGGACAGGGGCGGATGGGCTGTTTTTT; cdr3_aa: CASSLGTGADGLFF
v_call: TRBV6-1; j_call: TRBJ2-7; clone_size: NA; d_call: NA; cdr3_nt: TGTGCCAGCAGTGAATTGTCGGAGCAGGGGGGTTACGAGCAGTACTTC; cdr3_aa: CASSELSEQGGYEQYF
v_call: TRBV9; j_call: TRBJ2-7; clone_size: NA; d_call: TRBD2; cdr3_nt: TGTGCCAGCAGCCCCCTGGGGTTAGCGGGGGTGTACGAGCAGTACTTC; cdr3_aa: CASSPLGLAGVYEQYF
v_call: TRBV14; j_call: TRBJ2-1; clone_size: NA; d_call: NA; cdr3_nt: TGTGCCAGCAGGCCTTATCGAAAGAGCTCCTACAATGAGCAGTTCTTC; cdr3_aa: CASRPYRKSSYNEQFF
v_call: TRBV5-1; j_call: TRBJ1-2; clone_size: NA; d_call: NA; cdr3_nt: TGCGCCAGCAGCTTACAGGGCTCCGGCTATGGCTACACCTTC; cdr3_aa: CASSLQGSGYGYTF
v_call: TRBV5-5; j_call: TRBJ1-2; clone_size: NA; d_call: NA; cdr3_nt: TGTGCCAGCAGCTTGGCACAGGCTAGGTATGGCTACACCTTC; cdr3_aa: CASSLAQARYGYTF
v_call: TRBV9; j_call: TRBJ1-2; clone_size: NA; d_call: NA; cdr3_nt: TGTGCCAGCAGCCCTTCAGGAGCGGTGTATGGCTACACCTTC; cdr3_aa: CASSPSGAVYGYTF
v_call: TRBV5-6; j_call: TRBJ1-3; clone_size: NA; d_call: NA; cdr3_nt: TGTGCCAGCAGCTTGGAGCCATACGGAAACACCATATATTTT; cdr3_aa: CASSLEPYGNTIYF
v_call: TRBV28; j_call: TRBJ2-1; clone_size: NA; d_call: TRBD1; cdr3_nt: TGTGCCAGCAAGCCAACCGTCGGGCGGGACAGGCCATACAATGAGCAGTTCTTC; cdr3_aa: CASKPTVGRDRPYNEQFF
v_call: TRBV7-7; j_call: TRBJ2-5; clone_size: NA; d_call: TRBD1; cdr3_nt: TGTGCTAGCAGCCCAAGGACAGGGCAAGAGACCCAGTACTTC; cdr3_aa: CASSPRTGQETQYF
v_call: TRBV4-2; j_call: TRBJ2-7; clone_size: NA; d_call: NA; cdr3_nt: TGTGCCAGCAGCCCAGAGGGGGCGGGAGTGGTCTACGAGCAGTACTTC; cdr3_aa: CASSPEGAGVVYEQYF
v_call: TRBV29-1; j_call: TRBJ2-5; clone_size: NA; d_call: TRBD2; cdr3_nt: TGCAGCGTCAACGCAGCGGGGGGGTCCCAAGAGACCCAGTACTTC; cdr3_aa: CSVNAAGGSQETQYF
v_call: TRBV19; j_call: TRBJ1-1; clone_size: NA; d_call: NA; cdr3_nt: TGTGCCAGTAGTACCCTAGCCCGTTACACTGAAGCTTTCTTT; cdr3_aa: CASSTLARYTEAFF
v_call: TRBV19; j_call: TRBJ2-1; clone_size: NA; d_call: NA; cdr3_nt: TGTGCCAGTAGAACTCTAGAATCAGCGGTCAACAATGAGCAGTTCTTC; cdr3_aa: CASRTLESAVNNEQFF
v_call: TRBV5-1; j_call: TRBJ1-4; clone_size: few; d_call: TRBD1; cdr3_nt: TGCGCCAGCAGCATCTGGGGGACAGGGGACGAAAAACTGTTTTTT; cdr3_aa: CASSIWGTGDEKLFF
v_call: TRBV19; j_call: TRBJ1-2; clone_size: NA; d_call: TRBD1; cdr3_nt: TGTGCCGGGGGGACAGGCGTATATGGCTACACCTTC; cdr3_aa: CAGGTGVYGYTF
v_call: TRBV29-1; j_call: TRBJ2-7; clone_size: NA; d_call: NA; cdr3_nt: TGCAGCGTTGAAACCCAACGGAGTCCCTACGAGCAGTACTTC; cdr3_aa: CSVETQRSPYEQYF
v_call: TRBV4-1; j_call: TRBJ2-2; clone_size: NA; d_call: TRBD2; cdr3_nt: TGCGCCAGCAGCCTTCCCGGGGGGACGATAATCAACACCGGGGAGCTGTTTTTT; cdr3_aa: CASSLPGGTIINTGELFF
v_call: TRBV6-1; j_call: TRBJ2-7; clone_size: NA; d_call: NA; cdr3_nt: TGTGCCAGCAAGAGGCGGGTGGATACTCCCTACGAGCAGTACTTC; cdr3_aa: CASKRRVDTPYEQYF
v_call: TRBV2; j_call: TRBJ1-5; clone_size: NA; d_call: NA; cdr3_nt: TGTGCCAGCAGCTACACAGGCAACCATCAGCCCCAGCATTTT; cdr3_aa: CASSYTGNHQPQHF
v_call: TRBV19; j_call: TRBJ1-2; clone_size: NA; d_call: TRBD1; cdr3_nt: TGTGCCACAAATGACAGGGGACGTTATGGCTACACCTTC; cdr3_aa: CATNDRGRYGYTF
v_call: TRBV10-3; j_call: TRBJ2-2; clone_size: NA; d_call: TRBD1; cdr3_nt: TGTGCCATCAGTCAAACGACAGGGTCGTCGGCCGGGGAGCTGTTTTTT; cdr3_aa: CAISQTTGSSAGELFF
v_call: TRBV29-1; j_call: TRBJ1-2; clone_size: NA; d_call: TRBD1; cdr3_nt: TGCAGCGTTGAACCCAGGGGGAACTATGGCTACACCTTC; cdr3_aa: CSVEPRGNYGYTF
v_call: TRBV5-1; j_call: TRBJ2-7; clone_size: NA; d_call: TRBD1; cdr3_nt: TGCGCCAGCAGCTTGGCCCCGACAGGGGGAGGCTACGAGCAGTACTTC; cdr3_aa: CASSLAPTGGGYEQYF
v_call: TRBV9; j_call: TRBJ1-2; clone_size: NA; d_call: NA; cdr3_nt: TGTGCCAGCAGCGTAGAAGATGGAGTTAACTATGGCTACACCTTC; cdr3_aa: CASSVEDGVNYGYTF
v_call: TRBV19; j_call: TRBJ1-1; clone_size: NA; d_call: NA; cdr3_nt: TGTGCCAGTAGTATCTCGGGTTGGCGTGGGACTGAAGCTTTCTTT; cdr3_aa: CASSISGWRGTEAFF
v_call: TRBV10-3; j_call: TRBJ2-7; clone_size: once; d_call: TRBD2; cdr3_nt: TGTGCCATCAGTGAGTCGAGCGGGAGGGTTTACGAGCAGTACTTC; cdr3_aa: CAISESSGRVYEQYF
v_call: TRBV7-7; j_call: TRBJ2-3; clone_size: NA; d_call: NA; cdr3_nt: TGTGCTAGCAGCTTAGACACCCTCACAGATACGCAGTATTTT; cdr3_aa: CASSLDTLTDTQYF
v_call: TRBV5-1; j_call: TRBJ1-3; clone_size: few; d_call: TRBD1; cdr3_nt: TGCGCCAGCAGCTTGCAGGGGGCTTCTGGAAACACCATATATTTT; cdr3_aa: CASSLQGASGNTIYF
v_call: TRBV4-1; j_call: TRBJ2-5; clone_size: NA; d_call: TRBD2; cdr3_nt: TGCGCCAGCAGCCAAGATGTAACGGGAGGGCCTTGGGAGACCCAGTACTTC; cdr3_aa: CASSQDVTGGPWETQYF
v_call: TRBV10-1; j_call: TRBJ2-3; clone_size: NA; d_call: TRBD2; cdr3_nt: TGCGCCAGCAGCGGGACTAGCGGATTCACAGATACGCAGTATTTT; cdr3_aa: CASSGTSGFTDTQYF
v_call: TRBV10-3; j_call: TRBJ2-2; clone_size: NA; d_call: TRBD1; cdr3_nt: TGTGCCATCGGAGGGACAGGGGGATACACCGGGGAGCTGTTTTTT; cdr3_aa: CAIGGTGGYTGELFF
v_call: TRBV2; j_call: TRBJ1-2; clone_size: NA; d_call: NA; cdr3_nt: TGTGCCAGCAGTGCATTCGGCTACACCTTC; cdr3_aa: CASSAFGYTF
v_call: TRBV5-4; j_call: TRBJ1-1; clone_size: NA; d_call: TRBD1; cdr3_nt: TGTGCCAGCAGCGGGGACAGGGGGCGAACTGAAGCTTTCTTT; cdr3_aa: CASSGDRGRTEAFF